This entry lists 17 T cell receptor beta chains sequenced from one sample in a study of OX40 agonist ivuxolimab in advanced cancers. TCRdb's copy holds only in-frame clones and misses some; the assay was immunoSEQ multiplex PCR. Of about 100,000 clones listed, approximately 91% are singletons. The starting material was CD4+ or CD8+ T cells sorted from blood, obtained in a trial of the OX40 agonist ivuxolimab. Receptor source: an adult with an advanced solid tumor such as melanoma, head and neck, liver or kidney cancer.

This clone came up once. This chain links TRBV10-3 with TRBJ1-2; D remains unclear. The CDR3 spans 13 residues. The germline V and J ends were trimmed by 1 base and 6 bases, with 9 bases remaining between them. The V gene's germline CDR1 is ENHRY and CDR2 SYGVKD. In nucleotides, the CDR3 is TGTGCCATCAGTGAGTTACAGAAAAATGGCTACACCTTC. Translated, it gives CAISELQKNGYTF.

V gene TRBV6-6 combines with J gene TRBJ2-1; 7 nucleotides line up with TRBD2. The V segment lost 2 bases and the J segment 1 base; nucleotides outside the gene matches: 2. CDR1 and CDR2 (germline): MNHNY, SVGAGI (reference sequence). The CDR3 runs to 15 residues. This chain's CDR3 is CASSYGGVSYNEQFF. The CDR3 nucleotides read TGTGCCAGCAGTTACGGGGGGGTTTCCTACAATGAGCAGTTCTTC.

The V gene is TRBV6-5, the J gene TRBJ2-1; TRBD2 agrees at 9 bases. Germline CDR1 MNHEY, CDR2 SVGAGI. J was trimmed by 6 bases and V by 2 bases; bases with no gene match: 8. This CDR3 region has 16 residues. CDR3 sequence: CASSYTPGTSSNEQFF. CDR3 nucleotide sequence: TGTGCCAGCAGTTACACCCCCGGGACTAGCTCCAATGAGCAGTTCTTC.

V usage is TRBV9 and J usage is TRBJ1-3; D is ambiguous. This CDR3 has 16 residues. V was trimmed by 0 bases and J by 0 bases, leaving 10 bases between them. Per germline, CDR1 SGDLS and CDR2 YYNGEE. Written as DNA, the CDR3 is TGTGCCAGCAGCGTAGAGGCCGGCAGCTCTGGAAACACCATATATTTT. Amino acids: CASSVEAGSSGNTIYF.

The chain joins TRBV7-2 to TRBJ2-7; the D is unclear. The CDR3 is 11 amino acids. Looked up from germline, CDR1 is SGHTA and CDR2 is FQGNSA. Trimming cost V 4 bases and J 2 bases, with 3 bases left between them. The CDR3 sequence: CASSSTYEQYF. The CDR3 nucleotides are TGTGCCAGCAGCTCCACCTACGAGCAGTACTTC.

The chain recombines TRBV28 with TRBJ1-4; D uncertain. V was cut by 3 bases and J by 4 bases, with 9 bases left in between. CDR3 length equals 14 residues. Germline V lookup: CDR1 MDHEN, CDR2 SYDVKM. The chain's CDR3 is CASSLAQLNEKLFF. CDR3 bases: TGTGCCAGCAGTTTGGCTCAGCTTAATGAAAAACTGTTTTTT.

The V gene is TRBV7-2, the J gene TRBJ1-2; D ambiguous. The ends were cut back, 1 base at V and 1 base at J, with 10 bases in the middle. The CDR3 is 15 residues long. Per the germline V gene, CDR1 is SGHTA and CDR2 is FQGNSA. For the CDR3, the DNA is TGTGCCAGCAGCTTAGTGGCTTGGGGTAACTATGGCTACACCTTC. It codes for CASSLVAWGNYGYTF. Together with reference TRBV7-2 and TRBJ1-2, the CDR3 gives the full variable domain: GAGVSQSPSNKVTEKGKDVELRCDPISGHTALYWYRQSLGQGLEFLIYFQGNSAPDKSGLPSDRFSAERTGGSVSTLTIQRTQQEDSAVYLCASSLVAWGNYGYTFGSGTRLTVV.

The chain joins TRBV5-6 to TRBJ2-7; the match to TRBD2 covers 13 bases. V shed 4 bases, J shed 0 bases, and the junction held 10 bases outside the gene matches. This CDR3 is 18 amino acids long. Germline values: CDR1 SGHDT, CDR2 YYEEEE. The CDR3 DNA is TGTGCCAGCAGCCGAACGGGACTAGCGGGGCCCTTCTCCTACGAGCAGTACTTC. Translation: CASSRTGLAGPFSYEQYF. Using reference TRBV5-6 and TRBJ2-7 for the parts outside the CDR3, the full variable domain is DAGVTQSPTHLIKTRGQQVTLRCSPKSGHDTVSWYQQALGQGPQFIFQYYEEEERQRGNFPDRFSGHQFPNYSSELNVNALLLGDSALYLCASSRTGLAGPFSYEQYFGPGTRLTVT.

The chain is built from TRBV7-9 and TRBJ1-1, with D possibly TRBD1 on 5 matching bases. The CDR3 covers 14 residues. Trimming pared 2 bases from V and 4 bases from J, leaving 11 bases between. Germline CDR1 is SEHNR and CDR2 is FQNEAQ (reference sequence). In nucleotides, the CDR3 is TGTGCCAGCAGCTTAACCCAGGGAAGCACTGAAGCTTTCTTT. Translated: CASSLTQGSTEAFF.

This chain connects TRBV5-1 to TRBJ2-6, with D hard to call. CDR3 length: 14 residues. Deletions cut 0 bases from V and 2 bases from J, with 3 bases between. The V gene's germline CDR1 is SGHRS and CDR2 YFSETQ. The CDR3 DNA reads as TGCGCCAGCAGCTTGGGGGCTGGGGCCAACGTCCTGACTTTC. Its translation: CASSLGAGANVLTF.

The chain employs TRBV29-1 and TRBJ2-2, with D unresolved. The CDR3 has 15 residues. CDR1 and CDR2 from the germline V gene are SQVTM and ANQGSEA. Trimming cost V 3 bases and J 0 bases, with 11 bases left between them. The CDR3: CSVDESGTNTGELFF. CDR3 sequence (DNA): TGCAGCGTTGACGAGTCTGGCACGAACACCGGGGAGCTGTTTTTT.

The chain links TRBV19 to TRBJ2-5; D gene unclear. The CDR3 has 14 amino acids. Trimming stripped 2 bases from V and 5 bases from J, with 12 bases between. CDR1 LNHDA and CDR2 SQIVND come from the germline V gene (reference sequence). The CDR3 loop reads CASSISAVGETQYF. The CDR3 DNA reads TGTGCCAGTAGTATATCCGCCGTCGGGGAGACCCAGTACTTC.

V usage is TRBV18 and J usage is TRBJ2-3; 7 bases fit TRBD1. V dropped 4 bases and J dropped 2; count of bases not matched to a gene: 3. The CDR3 sequence is 14 residues long. Per the germline V gene, CDR1 is KGHSH and CDR2 is LQKENI. The CDR3: CASSRGTDTDTQYF. The CDR3 nucleotides are TGTGCCAGCTCACGGGGGACAGACACAGATACGCAGTATTTT.

V and J are TRBV5-5 and TRBJ2-7; 7 bases align to TRBD2. Per germline, CDR1 SGHKS and CDR2 YYEKEE (reference sequence). J was trimmed by 3 bases and V by 2 bases; bases with no gene match: 8. The length of the CDR3 is 15 residues. DNA of the CDR3: TGTGCCAGCAGCTTCGTTCGCGGGGGAAGCTACGAGCAGTACTTC. Its translation is CASSFVRGGSYEQYF.

The chain uses TRBV19 and TRBJ2-1; tentatively, D is TRBD2 (5 bases). This CDR3 contains 14 residues. Trimming removed 2 bases at V and 9 bases at J, with 14 bases between. CDR1 LNHDA and CDR2 SQIVND come from the germline V gene (reference sequence). The CDR3 spells CASSIWRTLGEQFF. The DNA of the CDR3 is TGTGCCAGTAGTATATGGCGGACTTTGGGTGAGCAGTTCTTC.

The rearrangement joins TRBV29-1 to TRBJ2-2, with D hard to call. CDR3 length: 13 amino acids. V dropped 4 bases and J dropped 6 bases, with 12 bases sitting between them. The V gene's germline CDR1 is SQVTM and CDR2 ANQGSEA. CDR3: CSVAWVDAGELFF. CDR3 nucleotides: TGCAGCGTTGCTTGGGTTGACGCCGGGGAGCTGTTTTTT.

The chain is built from TRBV6-1 and TRBJ1-2, with TRBD1 matching 7 bases. J lost 3 bases, V lost 3 bases, and 4 bases had no gene match. The CDR3 extends over 14 amino acids. Germline values: CDR1 MNHNS, CDR2 SASEGT. CDR3 in amino acids: CASSDQGVHYGYTF. In nucleotides, the CDR3 is TGTGCCAGCAGTGATCAGGGGGTTCACTATGGCTACACCTTC.